These 27 T cell receptor beta chains were sequenced from one sample in a study of T-cell memory formation after mild COVID-19 (dated by TCRdb to the early 2020s). Library construction relied on 5' RACE. The sequencing machine was an Illumina NovaSeq 6000. In-frame beta chains were kept once TCRdb had trimmed the public reads at Q25 with fastp and called clones with MiXCR. When rows share a CDR3 protein, they turn into one entry using the most common DNA and genes. Present in this sample are 470,000 or so distinct CDR3 sequences, 15% to 20% of which were seen just once. The ten largest clones represent 9% to 15% of the sample. Material for sequencing was PBMCs or a T cell subset sorted from them (not recorded which). Every receptor here comes from an adult woman who had mild COVID-19 (a few samples of this study predate the infection). The sample titles of this study are shuffled in the database, so cell type and time point are left out; the donor was told from shared clones.

In its sample, this clonotype was seen many times. The J gene is TRBJ2-1, the V gene TRBV9, with D maybe TRBD2 (5 bases). Trimming removed 4 bases at V and 6 bases at J, with 14 bases between. CDR1 SGDLS and CDR2 YYNGEE come from the germline V gene. This CDR3 has 14 residues. The DNA for the CDR3 is TGTGCCAGCAGCCTAAGCCCGGGGAGCAATGAGCAGTTCTTC. Its translation is CASSLSPGSNEQFF.

This clonotype has only one observation. J is TRBJ1-5 and V is TRBV10-3, with D tentatively TRBD1 (5 bases). The CDR3 totals 15 residues. Germline CDR1 reads ENHRY; CDR2 reads SYGVKD. Trimming shortened V by 3 bases and J by 6 bases, and 15 bases separated the two germline ends. In DNA, the CDR3 is TGTGCCATCAGTGAAGTGGCGCGGGGGAGTCAGCCCCAGCATTTT. Amino acid sequence: CAISEVARGSQPQHF.

Ten or more counts support this clonotype. The chain recombines TRBV9 with TRBJ1-6, with TRBD1 identical over 9 bases. CDR1 is SGDLS and CDR2 is YYNGEE in the germline V gene. The CDR3 runs 15 residues. Trimming took 4 bases from V and 10 from J; bases not matched to a gene: 9. This CDR3 is CASSYRDRVGSPLHF. DNA of the CDR3: TGTGCCAGCAGCTACCGGGACAGGGTCGGCTCACCCCTCCACTTT.

There are a few counts of this clonotype. CDR3 in amino acids: CASSQDSLGRRYNGYTF. CDR3 bases: TGCGCCAGCAGCCAAGATTCCTTGGGGAGAAGGTACAATGGCTACACCTTC. The gene calls are TRBV4-1 and TRBJ1-2; D is undetermined. V was clipped by 0 bases and J by 6 bases, with 20 bases between them. The CDR3 sequence is 17 residues long. Germline V gene sequence: CDR1 MGHRA, CDR2 YSYEKL.

The chain employs TRBV5-6 and TRBJ2-3; no definite D call. This CDR3 contains 13 residues. Trimming shortened V by 1 base and J by 5 bases, and 8 bases separated the two germline ends. The germline gives CDR1 SGHDT, CDR2 YYEEEE. CDR3 in amino acids: CASSLFSEDTQYF. CDR3 bases: TGTGCCAGCAGCTTGTTCTCGGAAGATACGCAGTATTTT. Full variable domain (missing parts from reference TRBV5-6 and TRBJ2-3): DAGVTQSPTHLIKTRGQQVTLRCSPKSGHDTVSWYQQALGQGPQFIFQYYEEEERQRGNFPDRFSGHQFPNYSSELNVNALLLGDSALYLCASSLFSEDTQYFGPGTRLTVL.

The chain links TRBV7-9 to TRBJ2-6; D call uncertain. V lost 5 bases and J lost 2, with 13 bases in between. This CDR3 has 16 residues. Germline CDR1 reads SEHNR; CDR2 reads FQNEAQ (reference sequence). CDR3 amino acids: CASSQTGGPGANVLTF. CDR3 nucleotides: TGTGCCAGCAGCCAAACCGGCGGACCTGGGGCCAACGTCCTGACTTTC. The full variable domain, completed using reference TRBV7-9 and TRBJ2-6, is DTGVSQNPRHKITKRGQNVTFRCDPISEHNRLYWYRQTLGQGPEFLTYFQNEAQLEKSRLLSDRFSAERPKGSFSTLEIQRTEQGDSAMYLCASSQTGGPGANVLTFGAGSRLTVL.

The sample holds a few counts of this clonotype. The genes are TRBV12-3 or TRBV12-4 and TRBJ2-5; D gene unclear. There are 14 residues in the CDR3. The germline V and J ends were trimmed by 7 bases and 5 bases, with 17 bases remaining between them. CDR3 region: CASTIDEWWETQYF. CDR3 sequence (DNA): TGTGCCAGCACCATCGACGAGTGGTGGGAGACCCAGTACTTC.

The chain links TRBV20-1 to TRBJ2-2; a weak D match, TRBD2 (5 bases). Germline loops: CDR1 DFQATT, CDR2 SNEGSKA (reference sequence). CDR3 length equals 13 residues. V was trimmed by 3 bases and J by 3 bases, leaving 8 bases between them. CDR3 amino acids: CSARSGDTGELFF. Here the CDR3 DNA reads TGCAGTGCTAGGTCCGGGGACACCGGGGAGCTGTTTTTT.

This chain uses TRBV5-1 with TRBJ1-1; D not resolved. The length of the CDR3 is 15 residues. Germline CDR1 and CDR2: SGHRS and YFSETQ. V lost 0 bases to trimming and J lost 2 bases, with 11 bases between them. The CDR3 DNA reads as TGCGCCAGCAGCTTGGGACAAACGATTAACACTGAAGCTTTCTTT. This gives the protein CASSLGQTINTEAFF.

A few counts support this clonotype. The chain carries TRBV7-3 and TRBJ2-5, with D perhaps assigned TRBD1 or TRBD2 (5 bases each). This CDR3 comprises 13 residues. The germline V gene has CDR1 SGHTA and CDR2 FQGTGA. The V end lost 5 bases, the J end lost 7 bases, and 14 bases lay between the germline ends. The CDR3 coding sequence is TGTGCCAGCAGCCCCGACGGTGGGGGGACCCAGTACTTC. Protein product: CASSPDGGGTQYF.

The V call is TRBV5-4, the J call TRBJ1-1, with 7 bases aligning to TRBD1. Germline CDR1 is SGHNT and CDR2 is YYREEE (reference sequence). V lost 3 bases to trimming and J lost 0 bases; unmatched junction nucleotides: 2. This CDR3 comprises 14 residues. Here the CDR3 reads CASSWDSMNTEAFF. The CDR3 nucleotides read TGTGCCAGCAGCTGGGACAGCATGAACACTGAAGCTTTCTTT.

This rearrangement joins TRBV18 to TRBJ2-5, with D tentatively TRBD1 (5 bases). Germline assignment: CDR1 KGHSH and CDR2 LQKENI. This CDR3 has 14 amino acids. V lost 2 bases and J lost 1, with 8 bases in between. CDR3 residues: CASSPEDTQETQYF. CDR3 DNA: TGTGCCAGCTCACCAGAGGACACCCAAGAGACCCAGTACTTC.

This clonotype was seen a few times. This sequence joins TRBV7-2 and TRBJ2-1; no firm D call. Trimming removed 5 bases at V and 0 bases at J, with 14 bases between. The CDR3 runs 16 residues. The germline V gene has CDR1 SGHTA and CDR2 FQGNSA. The CDR3 sequence is CASSERALSSYNEQFF. CDR3 DNA sequence: TGTGCCAGCAGCGAACGGGCCTTAAGCTCCTACAATGAGCAGTTCTTC.

This clonotype was counted a few times. This rearrangement joins TRBV7-9 to TRBJ2-1; D not resolved. The CDR3 totals 14 residues. Per germline, CDR1 SEHNR and CDR2 FQNEAQ (reference sequence). Trimming removed 5 bases from V and 6 bases from J, with 14 bases in between. This CDR3 is CASSHVREFNEQFF. CDR3 nucleotide sequence: TGTGCCAGCAGCCACGTAAGGGAATTCAATGAGCAGTTCTTC.

This clonotype was picked up a small number of times. The J gene is TRBJ2-5, the V gene TRBV6-4, with D perhaps matching TRBD2 (6 bases). Deletions cut 6 bases from V and 2 bases from J, with 25 bases between. The CDR3 runs to 18 residues. The V gene's germline CDR1 is MRHNA and CDR2 SNTAGT. The CDR3 DNA reads as TGTGCCAGCAGCCCCCCAGAACCGGGACTCGGCCTACAAGAGACCCAGTACTTC. Translating it yields CASSPPEPGLGLQETQYF.

The chain combines TRBV7-6 with TRBJ2-2, with D possibly being TRBD2 (6 bases). The CDR3 is 16 amino acids. CDR1 is SGHVS, CDR2 FNYEAQ, per germline. Trimming stripped 5 bases from V and 1 base from J, with 14 bases between. For the CDR3, the DNA is TGTGCCAGCAGCCCCGAGTTCGGGGGGAACACCGGGGAGCTGTTTTTT. Encoded protein: CASSPEFGGNTGELFF.

This clonotype was observed a handful of times. V usage is TRBV19 and J usage is TRBJ2-1; D is possibly TRBD1 (5 bases). The CDR3 spans 13 residues. The ends were cut back, 7 bases at V and 10 bases at J, with 17 bases in the middle. Germline V gene sequence: CDR1 LNHDA, CDR2 SQIVND (reference sequence). The CDR3 DNA reads as TGTGCCAGTACCTCCTCGAGCTACAGGGAGCAGTTCTTC. Amino acid sequence: CASTSSSYREQFF.

The chain couples TRBV7-9 to TRBJ2-5, with 7 bases matching TRBD1. V lost 1 base, J lost 2 bases, and 4 bases stayed unmatched. The CDR3 totals 15 residues. From germline, CDR1 is SEHNR and CDR2 FQNEAQ (reference sequence). The CDR3 DNA reads TGTGCCAGCAGCTTAGACGCAGGGGGTCAAGAGACCCAGTACTTC. This gives the protein CASSLDAGGQETQYF.

This clonotype was counted a few times. The chain carries TRBV24-1 and TRBJ2-1; D perhaps matches TRBD2 (6 bases). Deletions cut 9 bases from V and 9 bases from J, with 11 bases between. CDR1 and CDR2 from the germline V gene are KGHDR and SFDVKD. CDR3 length equals 11 residues. Here the CDR3 DNA reads TGTGCCACCTCTAGCGTGGGTGAGCAGTTCTTC. Protein product: CATSSVGEQFF.

The table lists this clonotype with a few counts. The chain couples TRBV29-1 to TRBJ2-7; 8 bases map to TRBD1. V lost 3 bases, J lost 2 bases, and 9 bases stayed unmatched. Germline V gives CDR1 SQVTM, CDR2 ANQGSEA. The CDR3 contains 15 residues. Here the CDR3 reads CSVEPRTGNTYEQYF. DNA for the CDR3: TGCAGCGTTGAGCCCCGGACAGGGAATACCTACGAGCAGTACTTC.

J is TRBJ2-7 and V is TRBV5-1, with 11 bases aligning to TRBD1. Germline loops: CDR1 SGHRS, CDR2 YFSETQ. The CDR3 is made up of 15 amino acids. V shed 2 bases, J shed 7 bases, and the junction held 8 bases outside the gene matches. CDR3 DNA sequence: TGCGCCAGCAGCTTTTCACCCGGGACAGGGGGAGAGCAGTACTTC. Translation gives CASSFSPGTGGEQYF.

The rearrangement links TRBV12-3 or TRBV12-4 to TRBJ1-2, with 11 bases aligning to TRBD1. This CDR3 region has 17 residues. Losses at the gene ends were 1 base for V and 8 bases for J; bases not matched to a gene: 12. CDR3 protein: CASSLGDRGNYRQGYTF. The CDR3 region has the DNA TGTGCCAGCAGTTTAGGGGACAGGGGGAATTATAGGCAGGGCTACACCTTC.

This chain joins TRBV15 and TRBJ2-7; D gene unclear. V lost 0 bases and J lost 2, with 14 bases in between. This CDR3 has 16 amino acids. CDR1 is LNHNV and CDR2 is YYDKDF in the germline V gene (reference sequence). CDR3 sequence: CATSRDLTLDPYEQYF. Here the CDR3 DNA reads TGTGCCACCAGCAGAGATCTTACACTCGACCCCTACGAGCAGTACTTC.

CDR3 sequence (DNA): TGTGCCAGCAGTGCCCTTCCAGGGGGCAGTAGCACCGGGGAGCTGTTTTTT. Translating gives CASSALPGGSSTGELFF. V gene TRBV6-5 combines with J gene TRBJ2-2; 8 bases are shared with TRBD1. The germline gives CDR1 MNHEY, CDR2 SVGAGI. J gave up 4 bases and V 5 bases, and 12 bases lay outside the gene matches. This CDR3 spans 17 amino acids.

The chain uses TRBV7-2 and TRBJ1-4; D might be TRBD1 (6 bases). V lost 5 bases to trimming and J lost 7 bases, with 17 bases between them. The germline CDR1 and CDR2 sequences are SGHTA and FQGNSA. The CDR3 extends over 15 amino acids. CDR3 DNA: TGTGCCAGCAGCAACTACAGGGAACAGAGTGAAAAACTGTTTTTT. It is translated as CASSNYREQSEKLFF.

J is TRBJ1-5 and V is TRBV20-1; TRBD1 might be the D (5 bases). This CDR3 is 15 amino acids long. Germline-derived CDR1 and CDR2 are DFQATT and SNEGSKA (reference sequence). Trimming removed 6 bases from V and 0 bases from J, with 15 bases in between. For the CDR3, the DNA is TGCAGTGCCGGGGCAACAGAATATAGCAATCAGCCCCAGCATTTT. Translating it yields CSAGATEYSNQPQHF.

The chain combines TRBV7-9 with TRBJ2-6, with unresolved D. The CDR3 extends over 15 amino acids. CDR1 SEHNR and CDR2 FQNEAQ come from the germline V gene (reference sequence). The V and J ends lost 6 bases and 2 bases respectively, with 11 bases between them. The chain's CDR3 is CASRPHVTGANVLTF. CDR3 nucleotide sequence: TGTGCCAGCAGACCACATGTGACTGGGGCCAACGTCCTGACTTTC.